A single sample gave rise to the 16 T cell receptor beta chains below, sequenced in a study of metastatic and nonmetastatic thyroid tumors. All patients were treatment-naive before thyroid surgery. TCRdb ran MiXCR on the PCR reads. The profile shows tens of thousands of clones, more than 9.5% of them singletons. The specimen was blood. All receptors derive from a female donor with papillary thyroid cancer or a benign thyroid nodule (not recorded which). Some clones in this sample may be carry-over from other donors' samples.

The table lists this clone with many counts. V usage is TRBV20-1 and J usage is TRBJ2-7; 16 nucleotides line up with TRBD2. The V gene end was trimmed by 7 bases and the J gene end by 3 bases; junction bases not matched to a gene: 9. The CDR3 contains 16 residues. Germline values: CDR1 DFQATT, CDR2 SNEGSKA (reference sequence). The CDR3 bases are TGCAGTGTCCAGGGACTAGCGGGAGGGGCCCGCTACGAGCAGTACTTC. The encoded protein is CSVQGLAGGARYEQYF.

In this sample, this clone turned up many times. Other DNA sequences in this sample translate to the same CDR3. The chain links TRBV5-1 to TRBJ2-3; D is unclear. This CDR3 comprises 14 residues. Germline V gene sequence: CDR1 SGHRS, CDR2 YFSETQ. V lost 0 bases to trimming and J lost 1 base, with 6 bases between them. CDR3 in DNA: TGCGCCAGCAGCTTGGTAGACGGCACAGATACGCAGTATTTT. This encodes CASSLVDGTDTQYF. Full variable domain (missing parts from reference TRBV5-1 and TRBJ2-3): KAGVTQTPRYLIKTRGQQVTLSCSPISGHRSVSWYQQTPGQGLQFLFEYFSETQRNKGNFPGRFSGRQFSNSRSEMNVSTLELGDSALYLCASSLVDGTDTQYFGPGTRLTVL.

Ten or more counts support this clone. The rearrangement joins TRBV20-1 to TRBJ2-1; D ambiguous. The CDR3 runs to 10 residues. Germline CDR1 is DFQATT and CDR2 is SNEGSKA (reference sequence). Trimming stripped 5 bases from V and 4 bases from J, with 3 bases between. The CDR3 nucleotides read TGCAGTGCTTTTTACAATGAGCAGTTCTTC. Its translation is CSAFYNEQFF.

This clone was seen ten or more times. The chain has TRBV20-1 and TRBJ2-7, with 9 bases matching TRBD2. Germline CDR1 reads DFQATT; CDR2 reads SNEGSKA (reference sequence). CDR3 size: 14 residues. Unmatched junction bases numbered 7, after V lost 4 bases and J lost 3 bases. The CDR3 is CSAKRTSADYEQYF. For the CDR3, the DNA is TGCAGTGCTAAAAGGACTAGCGCCGACTACGAGCAGTACTTC.

This clone came up many times. The genes are TRBV20-1 and TRBJ2-7; the D is unclear. This CDR3 contains 13 residues. The germline CDR1 and CDR2 sequences are DFQATT and SNEGSKA (reference sequence). CDR3 nucleotide sequence: TGCAGGGCCCTGGGCCCAACTACTCGCGAGCAGTACTTC. Its translation: CRALGPTTREQYF.

Many counts were recorded for this clone. This chain connects TRBV12-3 or TRBV12-4 to TRBJ2-2; D may be TRBD2 (5 bases). The CDR3 sequence is 15 residues long. Trimming pared 3 bases from V and 4 bases from J, leaving 12 bases between. The CDR3 here is CASSFEGLGTGELFF. DNA of the CDR3: TGTGCCAGCAGTTTCGAGGGCCTCGGCACCGGGGAGCTGTTTTTT.

This clone appeared many times. This chain connects TRBV28 to TRBJ2-5, with D unclear. Trimming left V 3 bases short and J 2 bases short, with 13 bases between. Germline CDR1 reads MDHEN; CDR2 reads SYDVKM. The CDR3 contains 15 residues. The CDR3, as DNA: TGTGCCAGCAGTTTCCGAGGCAGACCTCAAGAGACCCAGTACTTC. Protein sequence: CASSFRGRPQETQYF.

This clone was observed many times. The chain uses TRBV2 and TRBJ2-7; a possible D gene is TRBD1 (5 bases). This CDR3 contains 14 residues. Germline V gene lookup returns CDR1 SNHLY and CDR2 FYNNEI. Between the trimmed V and J ends, which lost 3 bases and 3 bases, there was a span of 12 bases. The CDR3 loop reads CASSEGQVLYEQYF. Here the CDR3 DNA reads TGTGCCAGCAGTGAGGGGCAGGTACTCTACGAGCAGTACTTC.

The sample holds a few counts of this clone. The junction departs from the called germline gene at one end, perhaps through a read error. The chain recombines TRBV19 with TRBJ1-5; D remains ambiguous. This CDR3 region has 13 residues. Germline V gene sequence: CDR1 LNHDA, CDR2 SQIVND (reference sequence). The CDR3 region is CSSSPTREEPQHF. The CDR3 nucleotides read TGTTCCAGTAGCCCGACTCGCGAGGAGCCCCAGCATTTT.

The sample holds many counts of this clone. The V gene is TRBV29-1, the J gene TRBJ2-1; 13 bases fit TRBD2. CDR3 length equals 17 residues. Germline assignment: CDR1 SQVTM and CDR2 ANQGSEA. The J segment lost 4 bases and the V segment lost 6 bases, leaving 12 bases of the junction unmatched. The CDR3 here is CSVGGTSGTYGYNEQFF. DNA for the CDR3: TGCAGCGTAGGCGGGACTAGCGGGACGTATGGTTACAATGAGCAGTTCTTC.

This clone was detected many times. This sequence joins TRBV5-6 and TRBJ1-5; D is ambiguous. Germline assignment: CDR1 SGHDT and CDR2 YYEEEE. The CDR3 consists of 15 residues. V gave up 0 bases and J gave up 0 bases, with 7 bases separating them. CDR3 bases: TGTGCCAGCAGCTTGGGACACTATAGCAATCAGCCCCAGCATTTT. It yields the protein CASSLGHYSNQPQHF.

This clone was seen many times. A clone one base away is much larger, so this may be a read error. At the DNA level, this CDR3 is encoded by other sequences in the same sample as well. The chain recombines TRBV7-8 with TRBJ1-2; D is possibly TRBD1 (6 bases). The germline gives CDR1 SGHVS, CDR2 FQNEAQ. The CDR3 consists of 13 residues. The CDR3 reads CASSWGDNKGYTF. The CDR3 DNA reads TGTGCTAGCAGCTGGGGGGACAATAAAGGCTACACCTTC.

This clone was counted only a few times. This may stem from a read error, because a much larger clone lies one nucleotide away. The chain joins TRBV6-1 to TRBJ2-5, with D possibly being TRBD2 (5 bases). The length of the CDR3 is 15 residues. Germline assignment: CDR1 MNHNS and CDR2 SASEGT. This chain's CDR3 is CAGSPQRRNQETQYF. Written as DNA, the CDR3 is TGTGCCGGCAGCCCACAGCGGAGGAATCAAGAGACCCAGTACTTC.

The chain has TRBV28 and TRBJ2-3, with a possible D match to TRBD2 (5 bases). The CDR3 contains 15 residues. CDR1 MDHEN and CDR2 SYDVKM come from the germline V gene. Trimming stripped 3 bases from V and 2 bases from J, with 12 bases between. CDR3 in DNA: TGTGCCAGCAGTTTGCCCAGCGGCCTCACAGATACGCAGTATTTT. Its protein product is CASSLPSGLTDTQYF.

Only a few counts were recorded for this clone. The chain joins TRBV24-1 to TRBJ2-7; TRBD1 matches at 8 bases. Trimming took 9 bases from V and 4 from J; bases not matched to a gene: 13. The CDR3 consists of 15 residues. Germline CDR1 and CDR2: KGHDR and SFDVKD. The CDR3 protein is CATRKTGGERYEQYF. The CDR3 nucleotides read TGTGCCACCCGAAAAACAGGGGGAGAGAGATACGAGCAGTACTTC.

This clone was counted ten times or more. The rearrangement uses TRBV7-9 and TRBJ2-3; 11 positions agree with TRBD2. With V trimmed by 5 bases and J by 4 bases, 5 bases remained unmatched. The CDR3 runs 15 residues. In germline, CDR1 is SEHNR, CDR2 FQNEAQ (reference sequence). CDR3 amino acids: CASSPLAGGSDTQYF. DNA for the CDR3: TGTGCCAGCAGCCCCCTAGCGGGAGGCTCAGATACGCAGTATTTT.